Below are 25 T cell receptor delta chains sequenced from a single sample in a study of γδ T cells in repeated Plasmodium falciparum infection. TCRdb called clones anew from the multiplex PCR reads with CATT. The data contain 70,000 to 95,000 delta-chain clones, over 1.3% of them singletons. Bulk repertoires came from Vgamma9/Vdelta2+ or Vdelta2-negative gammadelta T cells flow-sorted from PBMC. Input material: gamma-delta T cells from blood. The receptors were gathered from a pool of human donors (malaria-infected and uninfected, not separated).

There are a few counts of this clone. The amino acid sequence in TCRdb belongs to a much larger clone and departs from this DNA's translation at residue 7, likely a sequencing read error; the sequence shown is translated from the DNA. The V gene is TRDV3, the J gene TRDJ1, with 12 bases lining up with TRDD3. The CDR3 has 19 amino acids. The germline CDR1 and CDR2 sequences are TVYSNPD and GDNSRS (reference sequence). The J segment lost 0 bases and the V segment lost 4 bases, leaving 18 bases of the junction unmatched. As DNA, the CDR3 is TGTGCCTCCGGCCTTCCTCCCACTGGGGGATACTGGTACACCGATAAACTCATCTTT. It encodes CASGLPPTGGYWYTDKLIF.

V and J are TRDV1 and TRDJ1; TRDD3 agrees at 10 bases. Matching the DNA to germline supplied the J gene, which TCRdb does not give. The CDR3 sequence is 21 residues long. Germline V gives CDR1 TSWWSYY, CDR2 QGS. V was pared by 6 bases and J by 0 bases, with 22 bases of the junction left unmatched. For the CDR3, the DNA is TGTGCTCTTGGCCCCCCACGGCCCGCCTGGGGGATAGGGCCGTACACCGATAAACTCATCTTT. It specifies CALGPPRPAWGIGPYTDKLIF.

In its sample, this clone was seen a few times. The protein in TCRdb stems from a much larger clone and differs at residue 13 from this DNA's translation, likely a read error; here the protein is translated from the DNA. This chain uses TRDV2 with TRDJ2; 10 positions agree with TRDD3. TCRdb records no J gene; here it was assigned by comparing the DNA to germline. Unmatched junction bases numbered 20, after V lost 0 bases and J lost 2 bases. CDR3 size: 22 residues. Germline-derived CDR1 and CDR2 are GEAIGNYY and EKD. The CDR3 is CACDTGEKGTGGCKRLTAQLFF. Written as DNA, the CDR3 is TGTGCCTGTGACACCGGGGAAAAGGGTACTGGGGGATGCAAGAGGTTGACAGCACAACTCTTCTTT.

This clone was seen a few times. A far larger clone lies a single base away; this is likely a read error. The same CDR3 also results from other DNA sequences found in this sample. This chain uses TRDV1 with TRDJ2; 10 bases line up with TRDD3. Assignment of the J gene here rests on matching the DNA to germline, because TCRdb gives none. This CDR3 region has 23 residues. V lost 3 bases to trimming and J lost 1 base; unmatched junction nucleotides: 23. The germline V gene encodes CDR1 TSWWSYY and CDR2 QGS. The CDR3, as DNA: TGTGCTCTTGGGGATCTGAGTCTTCCTAGCCAGACTGGGGGATGTAATTTGACAGCACAACTCTTCTTT. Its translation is CALGDLSLPSQTGGCNLTAQLFF.

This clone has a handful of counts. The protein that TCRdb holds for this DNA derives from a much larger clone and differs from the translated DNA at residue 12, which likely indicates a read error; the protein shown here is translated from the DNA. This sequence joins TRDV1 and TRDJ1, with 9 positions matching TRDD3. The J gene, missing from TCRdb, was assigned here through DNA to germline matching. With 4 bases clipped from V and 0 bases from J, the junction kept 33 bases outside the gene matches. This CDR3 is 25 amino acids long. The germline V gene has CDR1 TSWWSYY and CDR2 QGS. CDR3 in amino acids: CALGGTHGSNYRGIPPSLYTDKLIF. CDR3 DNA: TGTGCTCTTGGGGGTACCCACGGGAGCAACTACCGGGGGATACCCCCATCCTTGTACACCGATAAACTCATCTTT.

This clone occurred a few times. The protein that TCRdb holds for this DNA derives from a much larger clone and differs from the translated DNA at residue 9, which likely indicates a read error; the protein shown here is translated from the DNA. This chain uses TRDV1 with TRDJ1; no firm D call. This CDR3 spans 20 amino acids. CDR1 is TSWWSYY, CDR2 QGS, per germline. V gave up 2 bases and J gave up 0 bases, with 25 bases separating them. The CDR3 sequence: CALGEVISRMAHTDTDKLIF. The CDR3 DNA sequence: TGTGCTCTTGGGGAAGTAATTTCCCGCATGGCCCACACGGACACCGATAAACTCATCTTT.

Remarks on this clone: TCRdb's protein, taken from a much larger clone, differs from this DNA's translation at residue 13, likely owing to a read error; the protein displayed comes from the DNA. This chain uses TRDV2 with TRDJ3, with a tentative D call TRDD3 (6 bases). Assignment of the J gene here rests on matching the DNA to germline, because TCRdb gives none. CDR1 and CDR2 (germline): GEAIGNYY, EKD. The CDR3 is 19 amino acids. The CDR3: CACDTAGGPSSWGTRQMFF. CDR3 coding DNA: TGTGCCTGTGACACCGCGGGGGGCCCAAGCTCCTGGGGCACCCGACAGATGTTTTTC.

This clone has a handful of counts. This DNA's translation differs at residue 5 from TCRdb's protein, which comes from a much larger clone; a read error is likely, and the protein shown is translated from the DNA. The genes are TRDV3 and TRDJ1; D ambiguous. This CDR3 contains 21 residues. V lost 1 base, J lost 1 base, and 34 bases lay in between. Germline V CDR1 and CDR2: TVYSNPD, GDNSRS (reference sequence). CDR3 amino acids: CAFTMVGGLSPLNFSTDKLIF. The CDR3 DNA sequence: TGTGCCTTTACCATGGTTGGTGGCCTTTCCCCCCTAAACTTTAGCACCGATAAACTCATCTTT.

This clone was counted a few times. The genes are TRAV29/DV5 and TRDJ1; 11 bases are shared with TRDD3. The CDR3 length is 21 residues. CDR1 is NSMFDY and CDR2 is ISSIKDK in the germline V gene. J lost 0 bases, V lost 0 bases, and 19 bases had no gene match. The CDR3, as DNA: TGTGCAGCAAGCGATGGAGACACCCCCTGGGGGATACCTGGGTACACCGATAAACTCATCTTT. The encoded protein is CAASDGDTPWGIPGYTDKLIF.

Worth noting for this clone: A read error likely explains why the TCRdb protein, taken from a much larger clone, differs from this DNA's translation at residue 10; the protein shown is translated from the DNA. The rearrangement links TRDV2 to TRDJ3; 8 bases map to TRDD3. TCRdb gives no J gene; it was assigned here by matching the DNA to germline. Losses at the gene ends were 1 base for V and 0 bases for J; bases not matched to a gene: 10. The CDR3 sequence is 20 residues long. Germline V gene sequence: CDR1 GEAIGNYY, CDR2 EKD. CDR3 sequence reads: CACDTLGDFALSWDTRQMFF. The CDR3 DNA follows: TGTGCCTGTGACACTCTGGGGGACTTCGCCCTCTCCTGGGACACCCGACAGATGTTTTTC.

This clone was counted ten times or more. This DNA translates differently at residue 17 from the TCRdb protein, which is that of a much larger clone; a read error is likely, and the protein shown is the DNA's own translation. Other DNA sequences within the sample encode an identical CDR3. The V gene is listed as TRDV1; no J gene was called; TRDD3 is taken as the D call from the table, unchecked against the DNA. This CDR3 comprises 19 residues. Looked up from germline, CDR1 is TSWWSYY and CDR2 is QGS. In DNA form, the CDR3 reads TGTGCTCTTGGGGAACTTCCGGCCTTCCTTTCCCCATACACCGATAAACCCATCTTT. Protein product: CALGELPAFLSPYTDKPIF.

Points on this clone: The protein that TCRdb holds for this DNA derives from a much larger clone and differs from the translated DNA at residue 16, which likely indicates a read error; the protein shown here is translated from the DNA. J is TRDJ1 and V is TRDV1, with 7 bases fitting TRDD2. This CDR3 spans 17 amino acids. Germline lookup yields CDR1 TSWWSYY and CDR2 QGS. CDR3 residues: CALGELPFLPNTDKLTF. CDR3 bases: TGTGCTCTTGGGGAACTGCCCTTCCTCCCTAACACCGATAAACTCACCTTT.

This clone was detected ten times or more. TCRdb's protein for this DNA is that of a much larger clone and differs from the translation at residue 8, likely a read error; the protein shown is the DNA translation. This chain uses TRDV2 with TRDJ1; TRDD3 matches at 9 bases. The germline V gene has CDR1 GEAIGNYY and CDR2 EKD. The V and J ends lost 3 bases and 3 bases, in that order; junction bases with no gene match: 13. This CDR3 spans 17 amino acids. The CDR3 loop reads CACDPSRMGGYPDKLIF. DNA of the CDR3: TGTGCCTGTGACCCATCACGCATGGGGGGATACCCCGATAAACTCATCTTT.

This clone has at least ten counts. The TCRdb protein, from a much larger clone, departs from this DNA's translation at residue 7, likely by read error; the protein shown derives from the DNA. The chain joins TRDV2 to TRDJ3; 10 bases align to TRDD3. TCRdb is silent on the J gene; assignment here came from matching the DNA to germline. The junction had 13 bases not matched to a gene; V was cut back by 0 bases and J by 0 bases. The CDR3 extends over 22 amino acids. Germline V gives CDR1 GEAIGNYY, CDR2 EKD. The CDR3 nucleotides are TGTGCCTGTGACACCGTGTGTACTGGGGGATTCCAGGGCTCCTGGGACACCCGACAGATGTTTTTC. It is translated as CACDTVCTGGFQGSWDTRQMFF.

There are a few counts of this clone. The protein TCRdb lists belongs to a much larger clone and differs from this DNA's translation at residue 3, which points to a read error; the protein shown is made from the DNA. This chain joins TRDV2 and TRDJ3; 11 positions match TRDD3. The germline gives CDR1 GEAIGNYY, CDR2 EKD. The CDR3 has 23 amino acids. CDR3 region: CAWDTGDWGISRTSSWDTRQMFF. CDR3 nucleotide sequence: TGTGCCTGGGACACCGGGGACTGGGGGATATCGCGGACCAGCTCCTGGGACACCCGACAGATGTTTTTC.

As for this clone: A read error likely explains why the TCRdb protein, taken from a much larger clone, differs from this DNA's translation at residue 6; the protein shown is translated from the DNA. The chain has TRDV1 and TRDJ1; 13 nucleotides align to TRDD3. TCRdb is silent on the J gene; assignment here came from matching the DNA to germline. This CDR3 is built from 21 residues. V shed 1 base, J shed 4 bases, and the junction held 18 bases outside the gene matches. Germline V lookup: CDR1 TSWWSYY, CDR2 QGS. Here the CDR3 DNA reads TGTGCTCTTGGGGAACGCGTCAGGAGGCCCGTTACTGGGGGATACGTCGATAAACTCATCTTT. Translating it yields CALGERVRRPVTGGYVDKLIF.

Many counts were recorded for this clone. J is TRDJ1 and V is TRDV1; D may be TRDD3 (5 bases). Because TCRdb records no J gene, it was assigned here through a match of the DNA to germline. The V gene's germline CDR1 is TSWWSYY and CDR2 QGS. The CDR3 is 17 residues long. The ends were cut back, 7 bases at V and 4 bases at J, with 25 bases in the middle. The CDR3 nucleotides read TGTGCTCTTGCTGCCTGGGAAAGGGACCCGTATTTCGATAAACTCATCTTT. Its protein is CALAAWERDPYFDKLIF.

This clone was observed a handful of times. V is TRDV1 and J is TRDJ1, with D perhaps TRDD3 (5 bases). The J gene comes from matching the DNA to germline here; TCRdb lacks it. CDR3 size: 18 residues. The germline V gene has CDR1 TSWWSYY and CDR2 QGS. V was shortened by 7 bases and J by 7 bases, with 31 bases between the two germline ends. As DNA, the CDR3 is TGTGCTCTTGAAGCTGGTCTTTATCCACGGCCCGGGGGGCTTAAACTCATCTTT. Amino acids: CALEAGLYPRPGGLKLIF.

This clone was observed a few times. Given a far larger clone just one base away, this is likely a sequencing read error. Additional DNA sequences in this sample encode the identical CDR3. DNA for the CDR3: TGTGCCTGTGACCCACGGATACTACTTCCTCCTTGTACTGGGGGATACATCGCCGATAAGCTCATCTTT. This codes for CACDPRILLPPCTGGYIADKLIF. The V gene was identified as TRDV2, while no J gene was called; the table names TRDD3, a call not compared with the DNA. Germline lookup yields CDR1 GEAIGNYY and CDR2 EKD. The length of the CDR3 is 23 residues.

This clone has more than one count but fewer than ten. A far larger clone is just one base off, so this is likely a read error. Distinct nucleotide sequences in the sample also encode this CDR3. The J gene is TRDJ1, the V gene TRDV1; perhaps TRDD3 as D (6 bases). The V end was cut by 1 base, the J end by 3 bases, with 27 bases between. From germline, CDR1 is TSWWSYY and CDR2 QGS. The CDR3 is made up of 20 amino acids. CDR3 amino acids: CALGEPANVLHILGPDKLIF. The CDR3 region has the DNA TGTGCTCTTGGGGAACCGGCTAACGTCCTCCACATACTGGGTCCCGATAAACTCATCTTT.

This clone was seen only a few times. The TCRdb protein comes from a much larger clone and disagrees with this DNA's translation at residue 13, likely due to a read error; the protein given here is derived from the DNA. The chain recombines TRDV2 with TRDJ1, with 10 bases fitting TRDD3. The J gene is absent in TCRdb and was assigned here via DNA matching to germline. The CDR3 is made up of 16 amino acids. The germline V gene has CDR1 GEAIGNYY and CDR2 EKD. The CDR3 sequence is CACDGMGDTPLDRLIF. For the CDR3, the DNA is TGTGCCTGTGACGGGATGGGGGATACCCCCCTCGATAGACTCATCTTT.

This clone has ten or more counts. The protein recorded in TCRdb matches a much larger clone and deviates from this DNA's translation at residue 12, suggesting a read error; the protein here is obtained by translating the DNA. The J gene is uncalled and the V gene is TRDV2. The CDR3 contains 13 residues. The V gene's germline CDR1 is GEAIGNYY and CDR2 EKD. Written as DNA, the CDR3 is TGTGCCTGTGACAGTGTAGGAGTCGATAAACTCACCTTT. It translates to CACDSVGVDKLTF.

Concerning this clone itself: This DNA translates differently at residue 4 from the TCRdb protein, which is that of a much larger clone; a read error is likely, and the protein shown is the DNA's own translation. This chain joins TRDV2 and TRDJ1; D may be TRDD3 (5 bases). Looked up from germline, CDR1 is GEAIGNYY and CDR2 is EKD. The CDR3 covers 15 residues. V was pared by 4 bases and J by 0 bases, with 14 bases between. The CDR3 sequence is CACETGGLYTDKLIF. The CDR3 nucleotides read TGTGCCTGTGAAACCGGGGGCTTGTACACCGATAAACTCATCTTT.

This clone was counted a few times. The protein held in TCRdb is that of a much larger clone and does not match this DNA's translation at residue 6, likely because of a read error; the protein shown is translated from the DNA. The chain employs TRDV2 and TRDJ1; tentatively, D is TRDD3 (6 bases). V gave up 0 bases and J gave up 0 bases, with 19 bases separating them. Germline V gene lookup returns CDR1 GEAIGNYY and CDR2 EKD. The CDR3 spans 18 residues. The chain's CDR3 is CACDTESQGGKYTDKLIF. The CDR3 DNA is TGTGCCTGTGACACCGAAAGTCAAGGGGGAAAGTACACCGATAAACTCATCTTT.

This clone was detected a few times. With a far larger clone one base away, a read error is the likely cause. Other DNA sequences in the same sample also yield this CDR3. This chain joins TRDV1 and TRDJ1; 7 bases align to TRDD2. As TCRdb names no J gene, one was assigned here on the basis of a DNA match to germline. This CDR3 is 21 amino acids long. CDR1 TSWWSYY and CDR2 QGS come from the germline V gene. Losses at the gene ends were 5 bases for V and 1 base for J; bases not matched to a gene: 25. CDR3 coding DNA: TGTGCTCTTGGGATAGAGCGCGGTTCCTACATACCCCTTAGGGGCACCGATAAACTCATCTTT. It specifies CALGIERGSYIPLRGTDKLIF.